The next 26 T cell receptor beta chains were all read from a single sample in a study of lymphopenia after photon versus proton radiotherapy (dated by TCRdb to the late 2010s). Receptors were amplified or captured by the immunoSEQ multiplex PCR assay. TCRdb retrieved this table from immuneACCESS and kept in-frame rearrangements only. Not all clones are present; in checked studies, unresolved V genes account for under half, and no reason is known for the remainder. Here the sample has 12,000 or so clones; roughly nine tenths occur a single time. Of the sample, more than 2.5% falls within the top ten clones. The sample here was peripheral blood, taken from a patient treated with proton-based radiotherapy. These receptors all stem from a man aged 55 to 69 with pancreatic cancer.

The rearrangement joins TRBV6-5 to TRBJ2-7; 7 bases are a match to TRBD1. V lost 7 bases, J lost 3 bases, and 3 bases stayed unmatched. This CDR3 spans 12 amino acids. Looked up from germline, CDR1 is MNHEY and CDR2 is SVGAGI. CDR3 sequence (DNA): TGTGCCAGCACGGACAGGCTCTACGAGCAGTACTTC. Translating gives CASTDRLYEQYF.

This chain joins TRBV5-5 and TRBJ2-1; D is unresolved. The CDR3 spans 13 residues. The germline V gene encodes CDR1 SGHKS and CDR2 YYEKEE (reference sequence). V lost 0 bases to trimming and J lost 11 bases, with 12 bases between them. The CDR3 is CASSLAPYQKQFF. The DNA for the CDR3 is TGTGCCAGCAGCTTGGCACCTTACCAAAAGCAGTTCTTC. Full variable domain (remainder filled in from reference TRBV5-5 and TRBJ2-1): DAGVTQSPTHLIKTRGQQVTLRCSPISGHKSVSWYQQVLGQGPQFIFQYYEKEERGRGNFPDRFSARQFPNYSSELNVNALLLGDSALYLCASSLAPYQKQFFGPGTRLTVL.

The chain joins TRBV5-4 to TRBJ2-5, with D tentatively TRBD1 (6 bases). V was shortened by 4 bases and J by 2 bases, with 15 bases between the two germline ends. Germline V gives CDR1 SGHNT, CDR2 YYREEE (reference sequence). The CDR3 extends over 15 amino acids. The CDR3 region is CASSRGSGEQETQYF. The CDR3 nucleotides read TGTGCCAGCAGCCGAGGATCAGGGGAGCAAGAGACCCAGTACTTC.

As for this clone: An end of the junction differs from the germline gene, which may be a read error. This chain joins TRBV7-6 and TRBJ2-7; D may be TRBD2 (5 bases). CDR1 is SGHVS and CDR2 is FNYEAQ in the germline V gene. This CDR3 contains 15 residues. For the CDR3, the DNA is TGTGCCAGCAGCCTAGCCGGCGGGCCCTCCTACGAGCAGTACTTC. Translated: CASSLAGGPSYEQYF.

CDR3 DNA sequence: TGTGCCAGCAGCCAGCTCGGACAGTACAATGAGCAGTTCTTC. It encodes CASSQLGQYNEQFF. The V call is TRBV6-6, the J call TRBJ2-1; tentative D call: TRBD1 (6 bases). Trimming left V 6 bases short and J 4 bases short, with 13 bases between. Per the germline V gene, CDR1 is MNHNY and CDR2 is SVGAGI (reference sequence). There are 14 residues in the CDR3.

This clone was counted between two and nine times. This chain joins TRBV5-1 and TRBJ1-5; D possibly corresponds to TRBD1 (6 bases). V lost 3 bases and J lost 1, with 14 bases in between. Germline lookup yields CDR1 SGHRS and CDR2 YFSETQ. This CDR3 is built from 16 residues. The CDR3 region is CASSSKRDKSNQPQHF. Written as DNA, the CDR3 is TGCGCCAGCAGCTCAAAGCGGGACAAAAGCAATCAGCCCCAGCATTTT.

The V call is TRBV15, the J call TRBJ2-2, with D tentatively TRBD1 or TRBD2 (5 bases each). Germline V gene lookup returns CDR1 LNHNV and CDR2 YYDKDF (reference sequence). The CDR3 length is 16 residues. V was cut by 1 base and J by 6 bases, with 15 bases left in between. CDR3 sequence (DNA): TGTGCCACCAGCAGAGGAGGGGCAGTTGTCCCCGGGGAGCTGTTTTTT. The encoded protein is CATSRGGAVVPGELFF. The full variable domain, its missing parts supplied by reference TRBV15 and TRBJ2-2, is DAMVIQNPRYQVTQFGKPVTLSCSQTLNHNVMYWYQQKSSQAPKLLFHYYDKDFNNEADTPDNFQSRRPNTSFCFLDIRSPGLGDTAMYLCATSRGGAVVPGELFFGEGSRLTVL.

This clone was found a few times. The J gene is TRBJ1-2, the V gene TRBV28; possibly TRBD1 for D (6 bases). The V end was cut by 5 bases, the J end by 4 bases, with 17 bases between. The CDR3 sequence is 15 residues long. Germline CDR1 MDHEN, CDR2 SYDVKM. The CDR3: CASSPPYRVAYGYTF. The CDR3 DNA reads TGTGCCAGCAGTCCCCCCTACAGGGTAGCCTATGGCTACACCTTC.

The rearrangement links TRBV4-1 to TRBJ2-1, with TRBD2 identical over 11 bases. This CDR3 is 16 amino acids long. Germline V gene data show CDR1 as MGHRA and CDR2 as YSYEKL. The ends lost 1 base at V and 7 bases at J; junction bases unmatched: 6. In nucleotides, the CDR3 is TGCGCCAGCAGCCAAGGAGCTAGCGGGAGGAAGAATGAGCAGTTCTTC. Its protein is CASSQGASGRKNEQFF.

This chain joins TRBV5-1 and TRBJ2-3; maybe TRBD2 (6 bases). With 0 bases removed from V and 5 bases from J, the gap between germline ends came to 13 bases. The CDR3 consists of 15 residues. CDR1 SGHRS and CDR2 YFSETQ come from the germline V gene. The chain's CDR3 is CASSLESGRIDTQYF. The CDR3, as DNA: TGCGCCAGCAGCTTGGAAAGCGGGCGGATAGATACGCAGTATTTT.

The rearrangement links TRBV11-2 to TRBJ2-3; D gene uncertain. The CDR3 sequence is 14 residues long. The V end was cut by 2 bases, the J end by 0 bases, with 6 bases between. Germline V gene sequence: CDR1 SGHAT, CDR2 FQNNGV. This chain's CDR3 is CASSLTTSTDTQYF. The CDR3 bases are TGTGCCAGCAGCTTAACCACTAGCACAGATACGCAGTATTTT.

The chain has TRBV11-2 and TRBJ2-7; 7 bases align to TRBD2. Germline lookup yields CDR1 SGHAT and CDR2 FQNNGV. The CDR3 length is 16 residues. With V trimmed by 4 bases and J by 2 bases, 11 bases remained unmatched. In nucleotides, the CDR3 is TGTGCCAGCAGCTGGGCTTGGGGGGGAAAACCCTACGAGCAGTACTTC. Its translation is CASSWAWGGKPYEQYF. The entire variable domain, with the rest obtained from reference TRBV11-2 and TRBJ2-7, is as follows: EAGVAQSPRYKIIEKRQSVAFWCNPISGHATLYWYQQILGQGPKLLIQFQNNGVVDDSQLPKDRFSAERLKGVDSTLKIQPAKLEDSAVYLCASSWAWGGKPYEQYFGPGTRLTVT.

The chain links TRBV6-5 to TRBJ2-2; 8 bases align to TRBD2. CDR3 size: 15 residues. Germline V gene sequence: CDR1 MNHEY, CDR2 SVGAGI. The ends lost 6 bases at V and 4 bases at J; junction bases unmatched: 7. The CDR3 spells CASRTSGLTTGELFF. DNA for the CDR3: TGTGCCAGCAGAACTAGCGGCCTTACCACCGGGGAGCTGTTTTTT.

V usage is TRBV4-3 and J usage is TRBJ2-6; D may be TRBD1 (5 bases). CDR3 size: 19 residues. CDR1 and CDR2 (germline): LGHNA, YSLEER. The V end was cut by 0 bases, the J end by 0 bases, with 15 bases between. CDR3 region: CASSQDFGRALSGANVLTF. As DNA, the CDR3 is TGCGCCAGCAGCCAAGACTTCGGCAGGGCACTCTCTGGGGCCAACGTCCTGACTTTC.

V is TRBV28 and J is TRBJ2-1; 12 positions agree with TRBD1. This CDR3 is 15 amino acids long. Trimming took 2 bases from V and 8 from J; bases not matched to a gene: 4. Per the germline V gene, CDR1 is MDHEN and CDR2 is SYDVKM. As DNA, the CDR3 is TGTGCCAGCAGTTTAGGGGACAGGGGGCGGGATGAGCAGTTCTTC. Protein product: CASSLGDRGRDEQFF. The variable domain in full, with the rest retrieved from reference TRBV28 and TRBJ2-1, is DVKVTQSSRYLVKRTGEKVFLECVQDMDHENMFWYRQDPGLGLRLIYFSYDVKMKEKGDIPEGYSVSREKKERFSLILESASTNQTSMYLCASSLGDRGRDEQFFGPGTRLTVL.

The CDR3 loop reads CATTPFAGGLIGELFF. The CDR3 DNA sequence: TGTGCCACCACGCCGTTTGCGGGAGGTTTAATCGGGGAGCTGTTTTTT. V gene TRBV5-4 combines with J gene TRBJ2-2; 8 positions match TRBD2. The CDR3 loop spans 16 amino acids. The junction had 17 bases not matched to a gene; V was cut back by 9 bases and J by 7 bases. Germline lookup yields CDR1 SGHNT and CDR2 YYREEE (reference sequence).

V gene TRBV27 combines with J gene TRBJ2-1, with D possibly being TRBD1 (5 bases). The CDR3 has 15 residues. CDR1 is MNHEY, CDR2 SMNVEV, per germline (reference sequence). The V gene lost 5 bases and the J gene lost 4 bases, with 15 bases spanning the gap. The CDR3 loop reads CASSPRDPNYNEQFF. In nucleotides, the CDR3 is TGTGCCAGCAGTCCCAGGGATCCCAATTACAATGAGCAGTTCTTC.

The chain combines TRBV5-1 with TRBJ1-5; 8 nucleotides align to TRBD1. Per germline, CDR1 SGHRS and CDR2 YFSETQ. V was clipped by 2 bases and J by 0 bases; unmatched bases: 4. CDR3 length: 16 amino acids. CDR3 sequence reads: CASSFGTGYSNQPQHF. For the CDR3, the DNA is TGCGCCAGCAGCTTTGGGACAGGCTATAGCAATCAGCCCCAGCATTTT.

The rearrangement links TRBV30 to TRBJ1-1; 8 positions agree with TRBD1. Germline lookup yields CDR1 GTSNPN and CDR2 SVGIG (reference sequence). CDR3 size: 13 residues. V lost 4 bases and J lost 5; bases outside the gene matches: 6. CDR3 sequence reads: CAWTLYRGTEAFF. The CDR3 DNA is TGTGCCTGGACTCTGTACAGGGGGACTGAAGCTTTCTTT.

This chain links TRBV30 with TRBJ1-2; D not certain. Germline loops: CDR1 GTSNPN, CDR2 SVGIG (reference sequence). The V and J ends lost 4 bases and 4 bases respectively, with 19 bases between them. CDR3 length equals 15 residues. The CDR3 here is CAWKDLTRPAYGYTF. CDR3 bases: TGTGCCTGGAAAGACCTAACCCGACCCGCCTATGGCTACACCTTC.

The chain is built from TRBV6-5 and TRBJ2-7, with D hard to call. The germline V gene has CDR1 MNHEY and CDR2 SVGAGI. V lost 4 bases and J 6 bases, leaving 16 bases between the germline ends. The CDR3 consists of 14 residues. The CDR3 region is CASSLSILSSEQYF. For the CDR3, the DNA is TGTGCCAGCAGTTTAAGTATTCTCTCTTCCGAGCAGTACTTC.

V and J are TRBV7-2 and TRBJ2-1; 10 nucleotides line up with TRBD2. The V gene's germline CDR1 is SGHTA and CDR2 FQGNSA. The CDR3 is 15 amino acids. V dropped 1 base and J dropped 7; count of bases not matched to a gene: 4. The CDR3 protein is CASSLGLAGDNEQFF. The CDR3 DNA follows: TGTGCCAGCAGCTTAGGGCTAGCGGGAGATAATGAGCAGTTCTTC.

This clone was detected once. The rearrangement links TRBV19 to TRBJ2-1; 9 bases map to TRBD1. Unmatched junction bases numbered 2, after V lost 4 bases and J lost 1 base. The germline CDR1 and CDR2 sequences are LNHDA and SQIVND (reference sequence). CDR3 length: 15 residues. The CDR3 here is CASSKQGASYNEQFF. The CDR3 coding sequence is TGTGCCAGTAGTAAACAGGGGGCTTCCTACAATGAGCAGTTCTTC.

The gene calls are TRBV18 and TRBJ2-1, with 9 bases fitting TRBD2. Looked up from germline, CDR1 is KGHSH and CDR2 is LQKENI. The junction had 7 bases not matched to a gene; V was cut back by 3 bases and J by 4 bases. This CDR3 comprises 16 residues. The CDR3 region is CASSPSSGTYYNEQFF. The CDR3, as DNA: TGTGCCAGCTCACCCTCTAGCGGGACATATTACAATGAGCAGTTCTTC. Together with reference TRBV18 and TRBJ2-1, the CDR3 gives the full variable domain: NAGVMQNPRHLVRRRGQEARLRCSPMKGHSHVYWYRQLPEEGLKFMVYLQKENIIDESGMPKERFSAEFPKEGPSILRIQQVVRGDSAAYFCASSPSSGTYYNEQFFGPGTRLTVL.

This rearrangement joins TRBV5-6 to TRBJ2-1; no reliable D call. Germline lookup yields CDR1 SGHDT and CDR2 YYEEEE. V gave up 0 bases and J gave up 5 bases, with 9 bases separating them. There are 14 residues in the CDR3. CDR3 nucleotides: TGTGCCAGCAGCTTGGTGAGGCCTCACAATGAGCAGTTCTTC. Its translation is CASSLVRPHNEQFF.

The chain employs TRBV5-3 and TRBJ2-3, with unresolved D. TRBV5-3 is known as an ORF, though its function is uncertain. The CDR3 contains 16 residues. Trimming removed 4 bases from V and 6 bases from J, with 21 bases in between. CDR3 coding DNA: TGTGCCAGAAGCCCTACCGCCAGAGACCGAGCGGATACGCAGTATTTT. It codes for CARSPTARDRADTQYF.